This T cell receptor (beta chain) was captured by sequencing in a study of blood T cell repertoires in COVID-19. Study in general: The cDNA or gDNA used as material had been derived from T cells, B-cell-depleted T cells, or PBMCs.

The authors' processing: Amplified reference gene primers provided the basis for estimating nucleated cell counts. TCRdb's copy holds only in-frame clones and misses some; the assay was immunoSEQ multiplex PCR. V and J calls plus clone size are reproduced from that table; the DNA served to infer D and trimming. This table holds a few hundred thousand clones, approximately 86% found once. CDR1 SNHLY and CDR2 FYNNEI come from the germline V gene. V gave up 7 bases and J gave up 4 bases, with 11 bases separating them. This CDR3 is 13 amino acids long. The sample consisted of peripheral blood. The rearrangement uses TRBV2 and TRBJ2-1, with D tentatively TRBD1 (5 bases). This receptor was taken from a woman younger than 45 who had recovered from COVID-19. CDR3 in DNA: TGTGCCAGCACCTGGGGCAGTTACAATGAGCAGTTCTTC. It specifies CASTWGSYNEQFF.